The present T cell receptor (beta chain) was sequenced within a study of blood T cell repertoires in COVID-19. Study as a whole: COVID-19 samples, acute and convalescent, were from the United States, Italy and Spain.

Seattle's enrolled individuals joined amid active infection and were then monitored longitudinally. Details on this clone: The sample contains more than one DNA sequence encoding this CDR3.

Germline V CDR1 and CDR2: MNHEY, SMNVEV (reference sequence). The CDR3 loop spans 12 amino acids. Trimming took 3 bases from V and 5 from J, leaving 8 bases between them. Original handling: From reference gene primer amplification, estimates of nucleated cell counts were derived. The protocol was immunoSEQ multiplex PCR, while the TCRdb copy is restricted to in-frame clones and leaves out a portion. Clone size and V and J calls were adopted from that table, with D and trimming inferred from the DNA. Of about 370,000 clones in the sample, around 87% are singletons; the top ten hold about 9.4%. The sequence was obtained from a woman in her 30s with COVID-19, enrolled during active disease. The sequenced material came from peripheral blood. V gene TRBV27 combines with J gene TRBJ2-7; maybe TRBD1 (5 bases). CDR3: CASSLIGDEQYF. CDR3 sequence (DNA): TGTGCCAGCAGTTTGATAGGGGACGAGCAGTACTTC.